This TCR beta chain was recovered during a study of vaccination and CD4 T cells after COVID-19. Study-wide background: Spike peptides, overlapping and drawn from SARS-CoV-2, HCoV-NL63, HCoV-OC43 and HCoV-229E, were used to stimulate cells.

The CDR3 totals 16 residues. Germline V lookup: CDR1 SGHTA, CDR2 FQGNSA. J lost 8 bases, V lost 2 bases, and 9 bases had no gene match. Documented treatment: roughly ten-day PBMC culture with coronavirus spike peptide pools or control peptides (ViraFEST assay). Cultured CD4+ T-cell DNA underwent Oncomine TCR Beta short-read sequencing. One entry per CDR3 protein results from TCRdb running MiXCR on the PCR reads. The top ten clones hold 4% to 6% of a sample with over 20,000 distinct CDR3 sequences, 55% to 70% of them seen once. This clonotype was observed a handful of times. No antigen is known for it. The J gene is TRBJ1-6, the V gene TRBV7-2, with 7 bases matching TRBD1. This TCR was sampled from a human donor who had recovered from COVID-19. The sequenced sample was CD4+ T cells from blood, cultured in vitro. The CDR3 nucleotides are TGTGCCAGCAGCTTAATAATAGGGACAGCGGATTCACCCCTCCACTTT. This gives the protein CASSLIIGTADSPLHF. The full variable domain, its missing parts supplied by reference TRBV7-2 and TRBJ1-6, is GAGVSQSPSNKVTEKGKDVELRCDPISGHTALYWYRQSLGQGLEFLIYFQGNSAPDKSGLPSDRFSAERTGGSVSTLTIQRTQQEDSAVYLCASSLIIGTADSPLHFGNGTRLTVT.